The text below deals with one T cell receptor (beta chain). This sample was included in a study of blood T cell repertoires in COVID-19. About the study: Sources were T cells, B-cell-depleted T cells, or PBMCs; the material itself was cDNA or gDNA.

Produced via immunoSEQ multiplex PCR; TCRdb's table is partial and in-frame only. The table lists under 200,000 clones, roughly four fifths of them singletons, with less than 2% in the top ten. With V trimmed by 6 bases and J by 2 bases, 2 bases remained unmatched. CDR1 is SGHTA and CDR2 is FQGNSA in the germline V gene. The CDR3 loop spans 16 amino acids. The sequence came from a human donor in a cohort sampled during active COVID-19. Sequencing used peripheral blood. The chain carries TRBV7-2 and TRBJ2-2, with 14 bases fitting TRBD2. The CDR3 here is CASRGLAGANTGELFF. Written as DNA, the CDR3 is TGTGCCAGCAGGGGACTAGCGGGGGCCAACACCGGGGAGCTGTTTTTT.